These 21 T cell receptor beta chains were sequenced from one sample in a study of shared T cell receptors in the human thymus. The assay was immunoSEQ multiplex PCR, and TCRdb's table has in-frame clones only and misses some. The data contain just under 550,000 clones, approximately 80% of them seen just once; the ten biggest clones take up more than 0.01%. These sequences were also reported in another study, on human thymus T cells.

Specimen: thymocytes. The receptors originated from a boy under three years old with a congenital heart defect.

The J gene is TRBJ2-1, the V gene TRBV9, with 9 bases identical to TRBD1. Trimming at V came to 4 bases and at J to 5 bases, leaving 7 bases not matched to a gene. There are 15 residues in the CDR3. CDR1 is SGDLS, CDR2 YYNGEE, per germline. The CDR3: CASSPRDRAHNEQFF. In DNA, the CDR3 is TGTGCCAGCAGCCCGCGGGACAGGGCACACAATGAGCAGTTCTTC.

The chain carries TRBV7-2 and TRBJ1-4; no reliable D call. Between the trimmed V and J ends, which lost 3 bases and 11 bases, there was a span of 16 bases. Germline CDR1 is SGHTA and CDR2 is FQGNSA. The CDR3 has 14 residues. CDR3 residues: CASSLSRLTKKLFF. The DNA of the CDR3 is TGTGCCAGCAGCTTGTCGCGCCTGACTAAGAAACTGTTTTTT.

This clone was recorded only once. This chain uses TRBV4-2 with TRBJ2-2, with 14 bases fitting TRBD2. The V segment lost 0 bases and the J segment 6 bases; nucleotides outside the gene matches: 9. Germline lookup yields CDR1 LGHNA and CDR2 YNFKEQ. This CDR3 has 19 amino acids. CDR3 nucleotides: TGTGCCAGCAGCCAAGATCCAAGGGGGACTAGCGGGAGAGCCGGGGAGCTGTTTTTT. Translated: CASSQDPRGTSGRAGELFF.

This chain joins TRBV30 and TRBJ1-5; possible D gene TRBD1, 6 bases. Deletions cut 2 bases from V and 2 bases from J, with 13 bases between. Per the germline V gene, CDR1 is GTSNPN and CDR2 is SVGIG (reference sequence). The CDR3 runs 15 residues. CDR3 region: CAWSRGGIGNQPQHF. CDR3 coding DNA: TGTGCCTGGAGTAGGGGGGGGATAGGCAATCAGCCCCAGCATTTT.

The chain recombines TRBV4-2 with TRBJ2-4; TRBD2 matches 11 bases. There are 19 residues in the CDR3. V lost 0 bases and J lost 3; bases outside the gene matches: 10. CDR1 and CDR2 (germline): LGHNA, YNFKEQ. The DNA of the CDR3 is TGTGCCAGCAGCCAAGATGCCACAGTAGCGGGAGGGAACAAAAACATTCAGTACTTC. Amino acid sequence: CASSQDATVAGGNKNIQYF.

The chain recombines TRBV14 with TRBJ2-4; 10 positions agree with TRBD2. CDR1 and CDR2 (germline): SGHDN, FVKESK. V lost 0 bases, J lost 8 bases, and 4 bases stayed unmatched. This CDR3 has 15 amino acids. The CDR3 DNA sequence: TGTGCCAGCAGCCAAGATCTAGCGGGAGCGGACATTCAGTACTTC. The encoded protein is CASSQDLAGADIQYF.

This clone appeared a single time. The chain combines TRBV30 with TRBJ1-6; no clear D. Trimming pared 3 bases from V and 0 bases from J, leaving 18 bases between. The CDR3 spans 18 residues. Germline V gives CDR1 GTSNPN, CDR2 SVGIG (reference sequence). CDR3 DNA: TGTGCCTGGAGACGGAGCAGACGTCCGAGCTCCTATAATTCACCCCTCCACTTT. Protein: CAWRRSRRPSSYNSPLHF.

This chain uses TRBV27 with TRBJ1-2, with D tentatively TRBD1 (6 bases). Germline assignment: CDR1 MNHEY and CDR2 SMNVEV (reference sequence). The CDR3 length is 14 residues. Trimming cost V 3 bases and J 6 bases, with 14 bases left between them. This CDR3 reads CASSFLGQFHGYTF. The CDR3 DNA sequence: TGTGCCAGCAGTTTCCTCGGACAGTTTCATGGCTACACCTTC.

V gene TRBV30 combines with J gene TRBJ2-4; 8 bases are shared with TRBD1. Germline V gene sequence: CDR1 GTSNPN, CDR2 SVGIG (reference sequence). V shed 3 bases and J 7 bases; nucleotides not matched to a gene: 11. The CDR3 is 15 residues long. The CDR3 DNA reads TGTGCCTGGAGCCCTCCTCCGGGACAGGAGAACATTCAGTACTTC. Residues: CAWSPPPGQENIQYF.

The chain has TRBV30 and TRBJ1-6, with 7 bases fitting TRBD1. The germline V gene encodes CDR1 GTSNPN and CDR2 SVGIG (reference sequence). Trimming at V came to 1 base and at J to 0 bases, leaving 9 bases not matched to a gene. The CDR3 runs 18 residues. CDR3 coding DNA: TGTGCCTGGAGTGATACCGTTCCAGGGGGCTCCTATAATTCACCCCTCCACTTT. Encoded protein: CAWSDTVPGGSYNSPLHF.

V and J are TRBV11-2 and TRBJ2-7, with D possibly being TRBD1 (6 bases). The germline V gene has CDR1 SGHAT and CDR2 FQNNGV. The CDR3 spans 17 residues. V lost 5 bases to trimming and J lost 3 bases, with 23 bases between them. The CDR3 bases are TGTGCCAGCAGCCGCAGAGGTGATGGACAGATCTACTACGAGCAGTACTTC. Translating it yields CASSRRGDGQIYYEQYF.

This chain uses TRBV4-2 with TRBJ2-3; weak D call: TRBD2 (6 bases). CDR1 LGHNA and CDR2 YNFKEQ come from the germline V gene. This CDR3 contains 21 residues. Trimming left V 0 bases short and J 3 bases short, with 28 bases between. Here the CDR3 reads CASSQEQLVITTGVRTDTQYF. The CDR3 bases are TGTGCCAGCAGCCAAGAGCAGCTGGTCATTACAACGGGGGTCCGTACAGATACGCAGTATTTT.

The chain carries TRBV7-2 and TRBJ2-1; 7 bases line up with TRBD2. The germline V gene encodes CDR1 SGHTA and CDR2 FQGNSA. This CDR3 contains 16 residues. Losses at the gene ends were 4 bases for V and 7 bases for J; bases not matched to a gene: 13. Here the CDR3 reads CASSSALAPSGNEQFF. CDR3 DNA: TGTGCCAGCAGCTCAGCACTAGCGCCCTCCGGGAATGAGCAGTTCTTC.

The chain combines TRBV27 with TRBJ2-1, with D possibly matching TRBD2 (5 bases). V was trimmed by 1 base and J by 0 bases, leaving 16 bases between them. The germline CDR1 and CDR2 sequences are MNHEY and SMNVEV (reference sequence). The CDR3 spans 18 residues. The CDR3 region has the DNA TGTGCCAGCAGTTTATTAGCGCCAAGGCATAGCTCCTACAATGAGCAGTTCTTC. This sequence encodes CASSLLAPRHSSYNEQFF.

This chain links TRBV19 with TRBJ2-1, with a weak D call TRBD2 (7 bases). V lost 1 base to trimming and J lost 0 bases, with 16 bases between them. The germline CDR1 and CDR2 sequences are LNHDA and SQIVND (reference sequence). The CDR3 totals 18 residues. CDR3 nucleotides: TGTGCCAGTAGTATAGTTGGGGGGGCCACGAGCTCCTACAATGAGCAGTTCTTC. It translates to CASSIVGGATSSYNEQFF. Combining the CDR3 with reference TRBV19 and TRBJ2-1 gives the whole variable domain DGGITQSPKYLFRKEGQNVTLSCEQNLNHDAMYWYRQDPGQGLRLIYYSQIVNDFQKGDIAEGYSVSREKKESFPLTVTSAQKNPTAFYLCASSIVGGATSSYNEQFFGPGTRLTVL.

The chain links TRBV5-4 to TRBJ2-3, with a possible D match to TRBD1 (6 bases). CDR1 is SGHNT and CDR2 is YYREEE in the germline V gene (reference sequence). The CDR3 is made up of 15 amino acids. The V gene lost 4 bases and the J gene lost 0 bases, with 12 bases spanning the gap. The CDR3 DNA is TGTGCCAGCAGCGCCGGACAGTGGAGCACAGATACGCAGTATTTT. Its translation is CASSAGQWSTDTQYF.

V is TRBV6-4 and J is TRBJ2-3; D is unclear. The CDR3 covers 14 residues. The germline V and J ends were trimmed by 3 bases and 3 bases, with 10 bases remaining between them. The germline V gene has CDR1 MRHNA and CDR2 SNTAGT. CDR3 sequence reads: CASSENRGTDTQYF. CDR3 coding DNA: TGTGCCAGCAGTGAGAACCGAGGAACAGATACGCAGTATTTT.

V and J are TRBV6-1 and TRBJ1-2; 7 positions match TRBD1. Germline V gene data show CDR1 as MNHNS and CDR2 as SASEGT. The CDR3 spans 18 residues. V trimming: 1 base; J trimming: 1 base; junction bases outside the gene matches: 12. CDR3 in amino acids: CASSEEGQAILHNYGYTF. Here the CDR3 DNA reads TGTGCCAGCAGTGAAGAAGGACAGGCGATACTTCATAACTATGGCTACACCTTC.

The V call is TRBV18, the J call TRBJ2-7; 7 positions match TRBD2. V shed 0 bases and J 3 bases; nucleotides not matched to a gene: 5. The CDR3 runs to 15 residues. Germline CDR1 and CDR2: KGHSH and LQKENI. CDR3 sequence reads: CASSPPSGKFYEQYF. CDR3 coding DNA: TGTGCCAGCTCACCACCGAGCGGGAAATTCTACGAGCAGTACTTC.

The chain combines TRBV21-1 with TRBJ2-7; TRBD1, the table's D call, was not compared with the DNA. TRBV21-1 is a known pseudogene. The length of the CDR3 is 16 residues. The CDR3 loop is CASSKRRWYREYEQYF. The CDR3 nucleotides read TGTGCCAGCAGCAAAAGGAGGTGGTACAGGGAGTACGAGCAGTACTTC.

The chain joins TRBV20-1 to TRBJ1-1; no clear D gene. The CDR3 has 11 residues. The ends were cut back, 6 bases at V and 6 bases at J, with 11 bases in the middle. Germline CDR1 reads DFQATT; CDR2 reads SNEGSKA (reference sequence). CDR3: CSAAGGPEAFF. CDR3 coding DNA: TGCAGTGCAGCTGGCGGGCCTGAAGCTTTCTTT.